This T cell receptor beta chain was sequenced in a study of shared clonotypes between healthy human individuals. In the CD4+ fraction, cells were divided into CD45RA+ naive and CD45RA-negative memory subsets. Here immunoSEQ multiplex PCR was the method, and the copy in TCRdb shows in-frame clones only, minus some. The table shows 2 million to 2.5 million clones, with more than 90% occurring only once. This CDR3 spans 14 amino acids. V trimming: 6 bases; J trimming: 4 bases; junction bases outside the gene matches: 5. Germline V gene sequence: CDR1 LNHDA, CDR2 SQIVND (reference sequence). Sequencing was performed on naive CD4+ T cells sorted from blood. Subset given: CD45RA+ positively selected. This clonotype originated in a man younger than 35 in good health. This chain joins TRBV19 and TRBJ1-1; 10 bases agree with TRBD1. The CDR3 spells CASSSGTGVTEAFF. CDR3 DNA sequence: TGTGCCAGTAGCTCCGGGACAGGGGTCACTGAAGCTTTCTTT.